The TCR beta chain described here comes from a study of blood T cell repertoires in COVID-19. Germline-derived CDR1 and CDR2 are MNHEY and SVGAGI. The CDR3 runs to 14 residues. With 4 bases clipped from V and 3 bases from J, the junction kept 5 bases outside the gene matches. Measured with immunoSEQ multiplex PCR; TCRdb has only the in-frame clones, and not every one. The table lists about 150,000 clones, 75% to 85% of them singletons. The table lists this clone with a few counts. What was sequenced was peripheral blood. The J gene is TRBJ1-1, the V gene TRBV6-5; 7 nucleotides align to TRBD1. The TCR originated in a man aged 55-75 years with acute or convalescent COVID-19. The CDR3 DNA sequence: TGTGCCAGCAGTTTACAGGGGCTTTACACTGAAGCTTTCTTT. Translating gives CASSLQGLYTEAFF.